The rows below give T cell receptor beta chains drawn from one sample of a study of T-cell memory formation after mild COVID-19. TCRdb reanalysed the 5' RACE reads using MiXCR and keeps one entry per CDR3 protein. This sample has roughly 300,000 distinct CDR3 sequences; around 8% occur once, and the top ten carry 22%. The sample taken for sequencing was PBMCs or a T cell subset sorted from them (not recorded which). The receptor source for this set is a young man who had mild COVID-19 (a few samples of this study predate the infection). Cell type and time point are not known. The CDR3 runs from the conserved cysteine through the conserved F or W. Fields, in order: J gene, D gene, V gene, clone size, CDR3 DNA, CDR3 protein. The D gene is left open where the match is weak. Size tells how often a clone was seen (once, few, many) or the class of an expanded clone, and some rows leave it out.

>TRBJ1-1|.|TRBV7-8|.
TGTGCCAGCAGTTCATCAGTAGTGTCTGAAGCTTTCTTT
CASSSSVVSEAFF
>TRBJ1-4|.|TRBV4-2|.
TGTGCCAGCAGCCAAGTTTCTGAAAAACTGTTTTTT
CASSQVSEKLFF
>TRBJ2-3|.|TRBV2|.
TGTGCCAGCACTATAAGGGGGGGGACCACAGATACGCAGTATTTT
CASTIRGGTTDTQYF
>TRBJ2-5|.|TRBV7-2|.
TGTGCCACCTCCAGGGCGGAGACCCAGTACTTC
CATSRAETQYF
>TRBJ2-3|.|TRBV20-1|.
TGCAGTGCTCGGGGCCAGTCGGGGGCCCAAGGCACGCAGTATTTT
CSARGQSGAQGTQYF
>TRBJ1-4|.|TRBV7-6|few
TGTGCCAGCAGCCAGAGGGGGGAAAAACTGTTTTTT
CASSQRGEKLFF
>TRBJ1-4|.|TRBV3-1|.
TGTGCCAGCAGCCAAATGATTGCTGGGGGCAATGAAAAACTGTTTTTT
CASSQMIAGGNEKLFF
>TRBJ2-7|TRBD2|TRBV4-1|few
TGCGCCAGCAGCCAGAATTCAATTAGCGGGGTGGAGTACGAGCAGTACTTC
CASSQNSISGVEYEQYF
>TRBJ2-7|.|TRBV30|once
TGTGCCTGGAGTTTTAGCTCCTACGAGCAGTACTTC
CAWSFSSYEQYF
>TRBJ2-7|.|TRBV6-2/TRBV6-3|.
TGTGCCAGCAGTTCCCGAGCGGTCTCGACGGGCCGGATCTACGAGCAGTACTTC
CASSSRAVSTGRIYEQYF
>TRBJ2-3|.|TRBV3-1|.
TGTGCCAGCAGCCTTCGGCAGCCAGATACGCAGTATTTT
CASSLRQPDTQYF
>TRBJ2-7|TRBD1|TRBV18|many
TGTGCCAGCTCACCAACGGGACAGGGGGGCTACGAGCAGTACTTC
CASSPTGQGGYEQYF
>TRBJ2-3|.|TRBV5-1|few
TGCGCCAGCAGCTTGGGACAGGCCGCTAGCACAGATACGCAGTATTTT
CASSLGQAASTDTQYF
>TRBJ2-7|.|TRBV6-2/TRBV6-3|.
TGTGCCAGCAGTTACGGGCAGGGCCGAGAGCAGTACTTC
CASSYGQGREQYF
>TRBJ2-2|TRBD2|TRBV28|.
TGTGCCAGCGCACGGGGGGGCGCGAACACCGGGGAGCTGTTTTTT
CASARGGANTGELFF
>TRBJ2-3|.|TRBV29-1|few
TGCAGCGTTGAAGATCTCCGACCTAGAACAGATACGCAGTATTTT
CSVEDLRPRTDTQYF
>TRBJ2-5|TRBD1|TRBV20-1|.
TGCAGTGCTAGGTGGACAGGGGAAGAGACCCAGTACTTC
CSARWTGEETQYF
>TRBJ2-2|.|TRBV20-1|.
TGCAGTCTAAAAAGGGGTTTCGGGGAGCTGTTTTTT
CSLKRGFGELFF
>TRBJ2-2|TRBD2|TRBV5-1|few
TGCGCCAGCAGCCAGACTAGCGGGAGCACCGGGGAGCTGTTTTTT
CASSQTSGSTGELFF
>TRBJ2-7|.|TRBV28|few
TGTGCCAGCAGACGGTCAGGGGATACCTACGAGCAGTACTTC
CASRRSGDTYEQYF
>TRBJ2-5|TRBD2|TRBV6-2/TRBV6-3|once
TGTGCCAGCACGACTAGCGGGGGAGAGACCCAGTACTTC
CASTTSGGETQYF
>TRBJ2-5|.|TRBV4-3|many
TGCGCCAGCAGCCGCGGGCAGCAAGAGACCCAGTACTTC
CASSRGQQETQYF
>TRBJ1-5|.|TRBV12-5|.
TGTGCTAGTGGTTTGGGCCGCATTCTGAGCAATCAGCCCCAGCATTTT
CASGLGRILSNQPQHF
>TRBJ1-3|TRBD1|TRBV7-4|few
TGTGCCGACTACAGGGGAGCGGGAAACACCATATATTTT
CADYRGAGNTIYF
>TRBJ1-2|TRBD1|TRBV12-3/TRBV12-4|few
TGTGCCAGCAGACCTCACACCGGGACAGGGGGCCGGGGCTATGGCTACACCTTC
CASRPHTGTGGRGYGYTF
>TRBJ1-1|.|TRBV6-1|.
TGTGCCAGCAGTGAGTACAGCTCGAACACTGAAGCTTTCTTT
CASSEYSSNTEAFF
>TRBJ2-2|.|TRBV5-1|.
TGCGCCAGCAGCTTCGGGACTGATAACACCGGGGAGCTGTTTTTT
CASSFGTDNTGELFF
>TRBJ2-3|TRBD2|TRBV7-2|many
TGTGCCAGCAGCCGCCGGAGCGGGGACTCACGAGATACGCAGTATTTT
CASSRRSGDSRDTQYF
>TRBJ1-1|TRBD1|TRBV6-5|few
TGTGCCAGCAGTTACTCAGCAGGGGGCCACACTGAAGCTTTCTTT
CASSYSAGGHTEAFF
>TRBJ1-2|.|TRBV7-9|few
TGTGCCAGCAGCTTAGTGGACTATGGCTACACCTTC
CASSLVDYGYTF
>TRBJ1-2|.|TRBV12-2|.
TGTGCAAGTCGCTTAGCGTGGGGACAGATACCCCCTAACTATGGCTACACCTTC
CASRLAWGQIPPNYGYTF
>TRBJ1-1|.|TRBV4-3|.
TGCGCCAGCAGCCAAGAGTTGTACGGGGCGAACACTGAAGCTTTCTTT
CASSQELYGANTEAFF
>TRBJ2-5|TRBD2|TRBV10-3|many
TGTGCCACCAGACCTAGCGGGAGTCAAGAGACCCAGTACTTC
CATRPSGSQETQYF
>TRBJ1-6|.|TRBV20-1|few
TGCAGTGCTAGGCCGGGACCCCTGTATTATTCACCCCTCCACTTT
CSARPGPLYYSPLHF